These 22 T cell receptor beta chains were sequenced from one sample in a study of blood T cell repertoires in COVID-19. This table comes from immunoSEQ multiplex PCR, and its TCRdb copy is limited to in-frame clones, with some not included. The sample carries fewer than 200,000 clones, less than 90% recorded once. The sequencing input was peripheral blood. These receptors were collected from a woman aged 65 to 85 with COVID-19, enrolled during active disease.

The chain couples TRBV10-3 to TRBJ2-7, with D tentatively TRBD1 (5 bases). Per the germline V gene, CDR1 is ENHRY and CDR2 is SYGVKD. V was cut by 1 base and J by 7 bases, with 11 bases left in between. The CDR3 loop spans 13 amino acids. This chain's CDR3 is CAISEFRGNEQYF. CDR3 sequence (DNA): TGTGCCATCAGTGAGTTTAGGGGTAATGAGCAGTACTTC.

The chain is built from TRBV27 and TRBJ2-5; D is possibly TRBD1 (6 bases). Germline assignment: CDR1 MNHEY and CDR2 SMNVEV (reference sequence). The CDR3 is 14 residues long. V lost 6 bases and J lost 7, with 18 bases in between. Here the CDR3 reads CASSLIRGGGTQYF. The CDR3 DNA is TGTGCCAGCAGCCTCATCAGGGGCGGTGGGACCCAGTACTTC.

The chain joins TRBV7-3 to TRBJ2-1; 12 nucleotides align to TRBD2. Germline V gene lookup returns CDR1 SGHTA and CDR2 FQGTGA. The V segment lost 5 bases and the J segment 7 bases; nucleotides outside the gene matches: 6. This CDR3 is built from 15 residues. CDR3 coding DNA: TGTGCCAGCAGCGTCCTAGCGGGAGGGTGGAATGAGCAGTTCTTC. Translation gives CASSVLAGGWNEQFF. The whole variable domain, filled in from reference TRBV7-3 and TRBJ2-1, reads GAGVSQTPSNKVTEKGKYVELRCDPISGHTALYWYRQSLGQGPEFLIYFQGTGAADDSGLPNDRFFAVRPEGSVSTLKIQRTERGDSAVYLCASSVLAGGWNEQFFGPGTRLTVL.

This chain links TRBV4-1 with TRBJ2-3; D possibly corresponds to TRBD1 (5 bases). Trimming pared 2 bases from V and 5 bases from J, leaving 8 bases between. CDR3 length: 13 residues. CDR1 is MGHRA and CDR2 is YSYEKL in the germline V gene. The CDR3, as DNA: TGCGCCAGCAGCCAACGGCAGGGAGATACGCAGTATTTT. Its translation: CASSQRQGDTQYF.

The DNA of the CDR3 is TGTGCCAGCTCACTTACAGTGGAAGAGACCCAGTACTTC. Its protein is CASSLTVEETQYF. The chain is built from TRBV18 and TRBJ2-5, with D unresolved. V was clipped by 4 bases and J by 3 bases, with 9 bases between them. The CDR3 consists of 13 residues. Germline assignment: CDR1 KGHSH and CDR2 LQKENI.

This clone showed up many times. This chain connects TRBV7-3 to TRBJ1-2; the match to TRBD1 covers 8 bases. Per the germline V gene, CDR1 is SGHTA and CDR2 is FQGTGA. The CDR3 is made up of 13 amino acids. J lost 7 bases, V lost 5 bases, and 6 bases had no gene match. The CDR3: CASSAGQGRGYTF. The CDR3, as DNA: TGTGCCAGCAGCGCTGGACAGGGACGTGGCTACACCTTC.

The chain couples TRBV5-8 to TRBJ2-4; D gene ambiguous. The CDR3 runs 15 residues. Germline lookup yields CDR1 SGHTS and CDR2 YDEGEE. Trimming shortened V by 0 bases and J by 7 bases, and 14 bases separated the two germline ends. DNA for the CDR3: TGTGCCAGCAGCTTGGGTCAGGCCCTCCGTAACATTCAGTACTTC. This codes for CASSLGQALRNIQYF. The full variable domain, rest sourced from reference TRBV5-8 and TRBJ2-4, is EAGVTQSPTHLIKTRGQQATLRCSPISGHTSVYWYQQALGLGLQFLLWYDEGEERNRGNFPPRFSGRQFPNYSSELNVNALELEDSALYLCASSLGQALRNIQYFGAGTRLSVL.

The chain has TRBV5-1 and TRBJ2-5; D is undetermined. Germline CDR1 is SGHRS and CDR2 is YFSETQ. The germline V and J ends were trimmed by 5 bases and 1 base, with 6 bases remaining between them. The CDR3 has 12 amino acids. The CDR3 spells CASRESQETQYF. The CDR3, as DNA: TGCGCCAGCAGAGAGAGCCAAGAGACCCAGTACTTC.

V usage is TRBV6-5 and J usage is TRBJ2-7, with 8 bases lining up with TRBD2. In germline, CDR1 is MNHEY, CDR2 SVGAGI. The V and J ends lost 3 bases and 2 bases, in that order; junction bases with no gene match: 6. This CDR3 contains 15 residues. The CDR3 loop is CASSYNLAGPYEQYF. The CDR3 coding sequence is TGTGCCAGCAGTTATAACCTAGCGGGCCCCTACGAGCAGTACTTC.

In regard to this clone: This may arise from a read error, as a much more abundant clone is one base away. This sample includes further DNA sequences coding for the same CDR3. V gene TRBV5-1 combines with J gene TRBJ2-7; 11 bases agree with TRBD1. The trim removed 4 bases at V and 2 bases at J, leaving 2 bases unmatched. CDR3 length: 14 amino acids. In germline, CDR1 is SGHRS, CDR2 YFSETQ. As DNA, the CDR3 is TGCGCCAGCAGCCCGGGACAGGGGGCCTACGAGCAGTACTTC. It codes for CASSPGQGAYEQYF.

The V gene is TRBV3-1 (or the pseudogene TRBV3-2), the J gene TRBJ2-1, with 8 positions matching TRBD1. Germline CDR1 is LGHDT and CDR2 is YNNKEL (reference sequence). This CDR3 has 17 residues. V dropped 4 bases and J dropped 1; count of bases not matched to a gene: 9. The CDR3 sequence is CASSRDSRQGSYNEQFF. The CDR3 coding sequence is TGTGCCAGCAGCCGAGACAGCAGACAGGGGTCCTACAATGAGCAGTTCTTC.

The chain employs TRBV3-1 (or the pseudogene TRBV3-2) and TRBJ2-6, with a weak D call TRBD2 (5 bases). CDR3 length equals 12 residues. Trimming took 11 bases from V and 0 from J, leaving 5 bases between them. CDR1 LGHDT and CDR2 YNNKEL come from the germline V gene (reference sequence). The CDR3: CAAGSGANVLTF. The CDR3 coding sequence is TGTGCCGCGGGCTCTGGGGCCAACGTCCTGACTTTC.

In DNA, the CDR3 is TGTGCCAGCAGTTTAACACAGAACACCGGGGAGCTGTTTTTT. As protein: CASSLTQNTGELFF. This chain links TRBV28 with TRBJ2-2; D remains unclear. The germline V and J ends were trimmed by 2 bases and 1 base, with 5 bases remaining between them. CDR1 is MDHEN, CDR2 SYDVKM, per germline. The CDR3 spans 14 residues.

This clone occurred a few times. The V gene is TRBV28, the J gene TRBJ1-4; TRBD1 agrees at 9 bases. V gave up 6 bases and J gave up 8 bases; unmatched junction bases: 4. The CDR3 sequence is 13 residues long. Germline V gene lookup returns CDR1 MDHEN and CDR2 SYDVKM. In nucleotides, the CDR3 is TGTGCCAGCAGCTACGGGACAGGGGAAAAACTGTTTTTT. Its protein is CASSYGTGEKLFF.

V gene TRBV18 combines with J gene TRBJ1-2; 8 bases fit TRBD1. The V gene end was trimmed by 3 bases and the J gene end by 7 bases; junction bases not matched to a gene: 10. Germline V gene sequence: CDR1 KGHSH, CDR2 LQKENI. CDR3 length equals 15 residues. The CDR3 nucleotides read TGTGCCAGCTCACCTACGGGACAGGTCTATTTTGGCTACACCTTC. Translation: CASSPTGQVYFGYTF. Full variable domain (rest looked up from reference TRBV18 and TRBJ1-2): NAGVMQNPRHLVRRRGQEARLRCSPMKGHSHVYWYRQLPEEGLKFMVYLQKENIIDESGMPKERFSAEFPKEGPSILRIQQVVRGDSAAYFCASSPTGQVYFGYTFGSGTRLTVV.

V usage is TRBV6-4 and J usage is TRBJ2-1, with 10 bases identical to TRBD2. Germline V gene data show CDR1 as MRHNA and CDR2 as SNTAGT. The CDR3 contains 14 residues. The ends lost 0 bases at V and 16 bases at J; junction bases unmatched: 9. The CDR3 loop is CASSDSLSGRAQFF. The CDR3 DNA reads as TGTGCCAGCAGTGACTCTTTAAGCGGGAGGGCTCAATTCTTC.

The J gene is TRBJ2-7, the V gene TRBV7-2; TRBD2 agrees at 8 bases. The CDR3 covers 15 residues. V shed 2 bases and J 2 bases; nucleotides not matched to a gene: 5. Germline loops: CDR1 SGHTA, CDR2 FQGNSA. Here the CDR3 reads CASSLKGLGPYEQYF. For the CDR3, the DNA is TGTGCCAGCAGCTTAAAGGGACTAGGCCCCTACGAGCAGTACTTC.

This clone occurred once. The V call is TRBV7-2, the J call TRBJ1-5; D call uncertain. In germline, CDR1 is SGHTA, CDR2 FQGNSA. V was shortened by 1 base and J by 1 base, with 8 bases between the two germline ends. This CDR3 is built from 15 residues. CDR3 nucleotides: TGTGCCAGCAGCTTAGAAGAGGGAAGCAATCAGCCCCAGCATTTT. Encoded protein: CASSLEEGSNQPQHF.

The genes are TRBV18 and TRBJ1-3; 7 bases agree with TRBD1. Losses at the gene ends were 3 bases for V and 2 bases for J; bases not matched to a gene: 10. The CDR3 is made up of 17 amino acids. Germline CDR1 reads KGHSH; CDR2 reads LQKENI. The CDR3 DNA sequence: TGTGCCAGCTCACCCAAGACGGGAGGGGGCACTGGAAACACCATATATTTT. Amino acid sequence: CASSPKTGGGTGNTIYF.

This chain connects TRBV3-1 (or the pseudogene TRBV3-2) to TRBJ1-2; D might be TRBD1 (6 bases). The germline gives CDR1 LGHDT, CDR2 YNNKEL (reference sequence). The CDR3 is 14 amino acids. V was pared by 0 bases and J by 6 bases, with 11 bases between. The CDR3 loop is CASSQEWQGNGYTF. Here the CDR3 DNA reads TGTGCCAGCAGCCAAGAATGGCAGGGGAATGGCTACACCTTC.

The gene calls are TRBV7-9 and TRBJ2-7; 7 bases match TRBD2. Germline assignment: CDR1 SEHNR and CDR2 FQNEAQ (reference sequence). The ends lost 4 bases at V and 1 base at J; junction bases unmatched: 4. The CDR3 runs to 14 residues. The CDR3 DNA sequence: TGTGCCAGCAGCTCCTTGGGGGGGTCCTACGAGCAGTACTTC. Protein: CASSSLGGSYEQYF.

The rearrangement links TRBV7-2 to TRBJ1-1, with 7 positions matching TRBD1. V was pared by 5 bases and J by 1 base, with 7 bases of the junction left unmatched. Per the germline V gene, CDR1 is SGHTA and CDR2 is FQGNSA. CDR3 length: 15 amino acids. The DNA of the CDR3 is TGTGCCAGCAGCCCTTACAGGGGAGGGAACACTGAAGCTTTCTTT. Translating gives CASSPYRGGNTEAFF. The variable domain in full, with the rest retrieved from reference TRBV7-2 and TRBJ1-1, is GAGVSQSPSNKVTEKGKDVELRCDPISGHTALYWYRQSLGQGLEFLIYFQGNSAPDKSGLPSDRFSAERTGGSVSTLTIQRTQQEDSAVYLCASSPYRGGNTEAFFGQGTRLTVV.